This T cell receptor (beta chain) was identified in a study of blood T cell repertoires in COVID-19. The CDR3 spans 16 residues. Under the authors' procedure: Amplified reference gene primers provided the basis for estimating nucleated cell counts. The table came from immunoSEQ multiplex PCR; TCRdb's copy has only in-frame clones and leaves some out. V, J and clone size derive from that table, while D and trimming were established from the DNA sequence. The top ten clones hold roughly 1.1% of a sample with 310,000 or so clones, approximately 90% of them seen once. Donors in Cohort 3 counted as recovered after two negative PCRs, clearance, or symptom resolution.

Source material: PBMCs or T cells enriched from blood (not recorded which). The sequence derives from a woman aged 25-40 years who had recovered from COVID-19. The rearrangement uses TRBV21-1 and TRBJ2-1; the listed D gene, TRBD2, was not tested against the DNA. TRBV21-1 is designated a pseudogene. The CDR3 DNA is TGTGCCAGCAGCAAAGGTCGGGGGGTCTCCTACAATGAGCAGTTCTTC. It specifies CASSKGRGVSYNEQFF.